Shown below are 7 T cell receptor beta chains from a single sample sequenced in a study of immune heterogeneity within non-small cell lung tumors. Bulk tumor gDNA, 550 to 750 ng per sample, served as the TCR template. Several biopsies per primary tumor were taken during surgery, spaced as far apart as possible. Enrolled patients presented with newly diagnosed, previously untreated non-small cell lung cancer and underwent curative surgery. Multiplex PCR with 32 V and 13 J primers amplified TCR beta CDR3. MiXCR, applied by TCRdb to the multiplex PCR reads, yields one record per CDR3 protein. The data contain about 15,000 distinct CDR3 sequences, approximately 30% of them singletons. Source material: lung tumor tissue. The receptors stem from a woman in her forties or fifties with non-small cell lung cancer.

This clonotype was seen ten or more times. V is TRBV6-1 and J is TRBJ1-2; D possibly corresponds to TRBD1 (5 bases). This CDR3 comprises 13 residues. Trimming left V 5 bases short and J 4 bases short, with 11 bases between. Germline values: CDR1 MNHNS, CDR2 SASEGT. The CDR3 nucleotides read TGTGCCAGCAGTTACGGGGGTCTCTATGGCTACACCTTC. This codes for CASSYGGLYGYTF.

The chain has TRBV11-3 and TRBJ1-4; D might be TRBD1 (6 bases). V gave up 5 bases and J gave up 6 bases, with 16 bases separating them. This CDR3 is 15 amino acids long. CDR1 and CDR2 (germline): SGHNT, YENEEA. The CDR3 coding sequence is TGTGCCAGCAGCCTAGGACAGAGCTCAGATGAAAAACTGTTTTTT. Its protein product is CASSLGQSSDEKLFF. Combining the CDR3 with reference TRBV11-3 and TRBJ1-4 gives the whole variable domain EAGVVQSPRYKIIEKKQPVAFWCNPISGHNTLYWYLQNLGQGPELLIRYENEEAVDDSQLPKDRFSAERLKGVDSTLKIQPAELGDSAVYLCASSLGQSSDEKLFFGSGTQLSVL.

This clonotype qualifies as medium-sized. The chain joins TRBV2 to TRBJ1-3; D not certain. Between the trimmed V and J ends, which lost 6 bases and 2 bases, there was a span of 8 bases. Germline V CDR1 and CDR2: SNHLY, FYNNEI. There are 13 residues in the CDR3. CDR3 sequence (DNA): TGTGCCAGCAGCTTCGATCCTGGAAACACCATATATTTT. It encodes CASSFDPGNTIYF.

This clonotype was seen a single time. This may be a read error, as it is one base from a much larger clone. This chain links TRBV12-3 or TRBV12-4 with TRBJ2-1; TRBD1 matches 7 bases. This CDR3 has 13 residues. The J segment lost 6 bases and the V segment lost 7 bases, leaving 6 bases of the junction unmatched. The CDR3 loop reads CASTREGANEQFF. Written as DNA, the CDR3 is TGTGCCAGCACCAGAGAGGGGGCCAATGAGCAGTTCTTC.

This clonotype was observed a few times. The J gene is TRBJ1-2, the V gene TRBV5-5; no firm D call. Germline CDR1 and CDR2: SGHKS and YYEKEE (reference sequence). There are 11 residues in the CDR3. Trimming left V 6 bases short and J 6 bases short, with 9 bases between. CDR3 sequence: CASTTVDGYTF. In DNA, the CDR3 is TGTGCCAGCACCACGGTCGATGGCTACACCTTC.

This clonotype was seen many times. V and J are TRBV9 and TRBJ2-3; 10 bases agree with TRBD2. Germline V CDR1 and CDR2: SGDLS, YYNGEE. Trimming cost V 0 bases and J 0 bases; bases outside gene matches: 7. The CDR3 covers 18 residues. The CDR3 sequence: CASSVGASGGFSTDTQYF. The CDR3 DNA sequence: TGTGCCAGCAGCGTAGGGGCTAGCGGGGGATTCAGCACAGATACGCAGTATTTT. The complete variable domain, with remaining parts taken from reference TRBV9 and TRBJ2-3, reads DSGVTQTPKHLITATGQRVTLRCSPRSGDLSVYWYQQSLDQGLQFLIQYYNGEERAKGNILERFSAQQFPDLHSELNLSSLELGDSALYFCASSVGASGGFSTDTQYFGPGTRLTVL.

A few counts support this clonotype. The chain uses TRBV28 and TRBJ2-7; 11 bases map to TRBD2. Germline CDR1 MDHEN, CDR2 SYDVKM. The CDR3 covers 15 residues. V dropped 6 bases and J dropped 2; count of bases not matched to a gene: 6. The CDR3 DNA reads TGTGCCAGCAGATTGACTAGCGGGAACACCTACGAGCAGTACTTC. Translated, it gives CASRLTSGNTYEQYF.